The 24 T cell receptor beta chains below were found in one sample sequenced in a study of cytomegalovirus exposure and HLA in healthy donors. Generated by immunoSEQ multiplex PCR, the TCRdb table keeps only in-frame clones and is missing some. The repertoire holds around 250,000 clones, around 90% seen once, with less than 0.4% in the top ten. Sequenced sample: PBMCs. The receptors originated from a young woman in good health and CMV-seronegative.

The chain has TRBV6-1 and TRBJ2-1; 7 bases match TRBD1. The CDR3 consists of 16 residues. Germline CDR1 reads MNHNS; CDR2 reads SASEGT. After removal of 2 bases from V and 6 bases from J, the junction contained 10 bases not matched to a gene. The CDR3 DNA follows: TGTGCCAGCAGTGAAACATTTGCTGCAGGGGGCAATGAGCAGTTCTTC. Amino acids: CASSETFAAGGNEQFF.

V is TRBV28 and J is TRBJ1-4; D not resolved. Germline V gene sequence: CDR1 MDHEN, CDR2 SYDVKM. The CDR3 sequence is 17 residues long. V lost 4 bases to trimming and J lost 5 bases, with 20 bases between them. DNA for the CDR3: TGTGCCAGCAGTTCATTAAACTACACGTTCGTCAATGAAAAACTGTTTTTT. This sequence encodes CASSSLNYTFVNEKLFF.

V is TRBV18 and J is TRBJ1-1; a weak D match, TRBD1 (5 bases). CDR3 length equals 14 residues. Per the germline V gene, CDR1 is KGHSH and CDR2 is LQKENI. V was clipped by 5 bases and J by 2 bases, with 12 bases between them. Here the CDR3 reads CASSSGLGNTEAFF. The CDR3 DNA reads TGTGCCAGCTCATCAGGGTTGGGAAACACTGAAGCTTTCTTT.

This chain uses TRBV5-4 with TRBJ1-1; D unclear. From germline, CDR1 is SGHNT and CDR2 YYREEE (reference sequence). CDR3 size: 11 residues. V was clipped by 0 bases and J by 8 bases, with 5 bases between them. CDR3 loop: CASSLGAEAFF. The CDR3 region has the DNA TGTGCCAGCAGCTTGGGGGCCGAAGCTTTCTTT.

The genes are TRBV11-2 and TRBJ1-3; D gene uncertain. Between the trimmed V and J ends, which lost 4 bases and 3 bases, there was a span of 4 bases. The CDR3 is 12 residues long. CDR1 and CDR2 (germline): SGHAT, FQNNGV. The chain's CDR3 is CASSSFGNTIYF. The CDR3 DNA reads TGTGCCAGCAGCTCTTTTGGAAACACCATATATTTT.

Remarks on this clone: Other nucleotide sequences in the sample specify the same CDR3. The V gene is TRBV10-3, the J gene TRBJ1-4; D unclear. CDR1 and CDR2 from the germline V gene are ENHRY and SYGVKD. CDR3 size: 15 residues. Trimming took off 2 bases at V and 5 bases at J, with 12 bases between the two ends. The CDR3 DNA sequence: TGTGCCATCAGTGAGAGAGCAGGCCAGAATGAAAAACTGTTTTTT. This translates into CAISERAGQNEKLFF.

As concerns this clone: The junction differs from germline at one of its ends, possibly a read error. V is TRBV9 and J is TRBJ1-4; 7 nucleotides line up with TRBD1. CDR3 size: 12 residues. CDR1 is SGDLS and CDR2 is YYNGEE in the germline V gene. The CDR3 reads CASRNQTGPIQF. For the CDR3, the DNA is TGTGCCAGCAGGAATCAGACAGGGCCCATTCAATTT. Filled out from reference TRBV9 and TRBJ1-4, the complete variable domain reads DSGVTQTPKHLITATGQRVTLRCSPRSGDLSVYWYQQSLDQGLQFLIQYYNGEERAKGNILERFSAQQFPDLHSELNLSSLELGDSALYFCASRNQTGPIQFGSGTQLSVL.

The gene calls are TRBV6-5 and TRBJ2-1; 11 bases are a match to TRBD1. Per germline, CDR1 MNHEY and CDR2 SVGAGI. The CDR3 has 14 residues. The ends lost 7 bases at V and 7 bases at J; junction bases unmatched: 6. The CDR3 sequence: CASTPGTGGNEQFF. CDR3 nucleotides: TGTGCCAGCACCCCCGGGACAGGGGGGAATGAGCAGTTCTTC.

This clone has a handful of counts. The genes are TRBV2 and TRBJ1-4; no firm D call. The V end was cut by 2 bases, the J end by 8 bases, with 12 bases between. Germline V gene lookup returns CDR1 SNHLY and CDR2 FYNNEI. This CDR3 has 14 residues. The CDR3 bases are TGTGCCAGCAGTGAATGGCGTTTGAGGGAAAAACTGTTTTTT. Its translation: CASSEWRLREKLFF.

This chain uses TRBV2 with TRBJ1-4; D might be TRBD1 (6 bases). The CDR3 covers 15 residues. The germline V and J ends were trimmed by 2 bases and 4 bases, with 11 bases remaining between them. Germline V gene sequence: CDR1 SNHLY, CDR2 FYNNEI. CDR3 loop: CASSENGGINEKLFF. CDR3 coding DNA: TGTGCCAGCAGTGAAAATGGGGGCATTAATGAAAAACTGTTTTTT.

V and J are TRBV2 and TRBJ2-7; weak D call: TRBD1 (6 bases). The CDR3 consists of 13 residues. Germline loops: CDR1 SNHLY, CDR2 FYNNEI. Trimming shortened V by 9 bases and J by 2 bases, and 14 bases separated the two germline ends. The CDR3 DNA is TGTGCCAGTAAACAGGGCTTAACCTACGAGCAGTACGTC. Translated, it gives CASKQGLTYEQYV.

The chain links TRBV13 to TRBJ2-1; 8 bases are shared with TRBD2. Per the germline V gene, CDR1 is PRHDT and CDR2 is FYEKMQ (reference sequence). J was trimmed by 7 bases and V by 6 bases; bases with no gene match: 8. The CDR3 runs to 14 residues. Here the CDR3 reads CASRPTGGLNEQFF. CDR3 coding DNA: TGTGCCAGCAGGCCCACGGGGGGGCTTAATGAGCAGTTCTTC.

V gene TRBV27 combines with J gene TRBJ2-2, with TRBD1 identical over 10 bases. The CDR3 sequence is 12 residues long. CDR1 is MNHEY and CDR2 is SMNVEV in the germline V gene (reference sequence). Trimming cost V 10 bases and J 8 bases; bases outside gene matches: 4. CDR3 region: CAIRTGGGELFF. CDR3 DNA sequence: TGTGCCATTAGGACAGGGGGAGGGGAGCTGTTTTTT.

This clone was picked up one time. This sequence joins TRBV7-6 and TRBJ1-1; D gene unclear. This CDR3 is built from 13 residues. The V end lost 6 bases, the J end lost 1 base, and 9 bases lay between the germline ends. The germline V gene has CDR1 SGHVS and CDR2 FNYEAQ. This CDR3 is CASRRSRNTEAFF. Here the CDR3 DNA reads TGTGCCAGCAGACGAAGTAGGAACACTGAAGCTTTCTTT.

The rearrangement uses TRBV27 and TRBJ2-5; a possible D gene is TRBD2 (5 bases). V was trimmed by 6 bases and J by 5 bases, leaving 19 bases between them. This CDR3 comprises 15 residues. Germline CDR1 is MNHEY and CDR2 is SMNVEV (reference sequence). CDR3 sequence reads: CASRTGRSPGETQYF. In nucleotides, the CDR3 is TGTGCCAGCAGAACCGGCAGGTCGCCGGGGGAGACCCAGTACTTC.

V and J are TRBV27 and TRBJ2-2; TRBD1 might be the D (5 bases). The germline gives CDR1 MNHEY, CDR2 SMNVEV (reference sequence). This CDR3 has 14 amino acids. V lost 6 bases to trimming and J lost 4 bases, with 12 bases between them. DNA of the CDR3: TGTGCCAGCAGGAAGGGGCCCGTCACCGGGGAGCTGTTTTTT. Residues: CASRKGPVTGELFF.

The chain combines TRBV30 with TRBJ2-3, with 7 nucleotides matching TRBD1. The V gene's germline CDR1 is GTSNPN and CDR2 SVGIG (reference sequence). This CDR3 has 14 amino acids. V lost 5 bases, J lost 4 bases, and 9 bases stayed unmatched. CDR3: CAWWGQLGADTQYF. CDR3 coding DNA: TGTGCCTGGTGGGGACAGCTCGGGGCAGATACGCAGTATTTT.

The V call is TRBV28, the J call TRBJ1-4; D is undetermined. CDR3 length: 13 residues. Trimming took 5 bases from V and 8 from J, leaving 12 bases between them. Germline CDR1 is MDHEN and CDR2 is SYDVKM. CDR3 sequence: CASSPGEGEKLFF. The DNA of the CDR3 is TGTGCCAGCAGTCCCGGAGAAGGCGAAAAACTGTTTTTT.

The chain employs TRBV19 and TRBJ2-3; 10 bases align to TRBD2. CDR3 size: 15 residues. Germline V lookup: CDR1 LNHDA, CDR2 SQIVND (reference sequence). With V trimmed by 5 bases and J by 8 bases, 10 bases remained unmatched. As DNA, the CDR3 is TGTGCCAGTAGTTCAAGGACTAGCGGAATCGGTACGCAGTATTTT. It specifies CASSSRTSGIGTQYF.

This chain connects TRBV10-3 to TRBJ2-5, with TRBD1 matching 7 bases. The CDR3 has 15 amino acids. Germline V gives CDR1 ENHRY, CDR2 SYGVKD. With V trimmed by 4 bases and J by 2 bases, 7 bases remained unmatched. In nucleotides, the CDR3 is TGTGCCATCAGTGTTTCCTGGACAGGTCAAGAGACCCAGTACTTC. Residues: CAISVSWTGQETQYF.

Here the CDR3 DNA reads TGTGCTAGTGGTTTCGGAAACGAAGGACAGATCCCTTACGAGCAGTACGTC. This translates into CASGFGNEGQIPYEQYV. J is TRBJ2-7 and V is TRBV12-5, with TRBD1 as a possible D gene (6 bases). The germline V and J ends were trimmed by 3 bases and 4 bases, with 22 bases remaining between them. CDR3 length equals 17 residues. Germline V gene data show CDR1 as LGHNT and CDR2 as FRNRAP.

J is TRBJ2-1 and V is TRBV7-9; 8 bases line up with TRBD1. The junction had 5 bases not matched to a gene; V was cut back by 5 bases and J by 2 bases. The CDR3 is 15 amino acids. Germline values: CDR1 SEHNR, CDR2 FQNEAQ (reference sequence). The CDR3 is CASSPDRGTYNEQFF. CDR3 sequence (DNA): TGTGCCAGCAGCCCCGACAGGGGTACCTACAATGAGCAGTTCTTC.

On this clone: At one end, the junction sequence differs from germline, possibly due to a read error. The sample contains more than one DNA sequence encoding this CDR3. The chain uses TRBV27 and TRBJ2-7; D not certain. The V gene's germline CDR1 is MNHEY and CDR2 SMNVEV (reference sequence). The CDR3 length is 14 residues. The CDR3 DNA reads TGTGCCAGTCGACTTGACGCAACCTCCTATGAGCAGTACTTC. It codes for CASRLDATSYEQYF.

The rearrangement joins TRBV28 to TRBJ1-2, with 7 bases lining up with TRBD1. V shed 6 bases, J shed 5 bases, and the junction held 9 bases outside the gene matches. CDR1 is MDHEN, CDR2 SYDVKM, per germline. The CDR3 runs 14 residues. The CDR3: CASSFDREGYGYTF. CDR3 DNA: TGTGCCAGCAGCTTTGACAGGGAAGGGTATGGCTACACCTTC.